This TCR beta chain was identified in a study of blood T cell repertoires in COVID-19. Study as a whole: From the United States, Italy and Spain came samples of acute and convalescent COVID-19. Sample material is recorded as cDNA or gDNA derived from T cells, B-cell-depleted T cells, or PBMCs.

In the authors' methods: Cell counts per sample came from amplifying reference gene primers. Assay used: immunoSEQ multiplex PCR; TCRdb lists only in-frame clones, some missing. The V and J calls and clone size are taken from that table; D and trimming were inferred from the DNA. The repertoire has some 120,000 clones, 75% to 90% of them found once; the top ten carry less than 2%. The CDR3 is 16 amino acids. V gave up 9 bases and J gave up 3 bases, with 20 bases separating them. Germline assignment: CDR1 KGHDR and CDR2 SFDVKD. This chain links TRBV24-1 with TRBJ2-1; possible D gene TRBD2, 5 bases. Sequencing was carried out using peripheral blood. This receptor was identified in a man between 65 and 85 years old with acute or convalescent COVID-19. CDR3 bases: TGTGCCACCGAATCCATCTCCCGGGGTCGCTACAATGAGCAGTTCTTC. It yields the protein CATESISRGRYNEQFF.